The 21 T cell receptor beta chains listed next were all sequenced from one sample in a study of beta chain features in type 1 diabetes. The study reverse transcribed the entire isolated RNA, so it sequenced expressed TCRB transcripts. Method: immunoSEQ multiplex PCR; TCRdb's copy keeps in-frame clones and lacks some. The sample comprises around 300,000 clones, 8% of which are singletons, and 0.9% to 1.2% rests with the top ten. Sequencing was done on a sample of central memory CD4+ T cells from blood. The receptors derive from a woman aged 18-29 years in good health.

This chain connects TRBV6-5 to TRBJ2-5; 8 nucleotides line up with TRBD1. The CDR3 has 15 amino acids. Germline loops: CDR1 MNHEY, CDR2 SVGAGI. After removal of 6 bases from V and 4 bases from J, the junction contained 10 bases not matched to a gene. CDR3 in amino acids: CASRHRRTGSETQYF. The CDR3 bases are TGTGCCAGCAGACACCGTCGGACAGGGTCAGAGACCCAGTACTTC.

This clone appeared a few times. The CDR3 bases are TGTGCCAGCAGCTCACCTGCGGAGCTGTTTTTT. As protein: CASSSPAELFF. The rearrangement links TRBV7-2 to TRBJ2-2; no clear D. The germline V gene has CDR1 SGHTA and CDR2 FQGNSA. V dropped 4 bases and J dropped 10 bases, with 7 bases sitting between them. This CDR3 spans 11 amino acids.

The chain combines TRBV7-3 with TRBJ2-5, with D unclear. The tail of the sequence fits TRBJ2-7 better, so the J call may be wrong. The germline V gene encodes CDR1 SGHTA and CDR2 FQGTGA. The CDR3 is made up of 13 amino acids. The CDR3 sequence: CASSLDTSHEQYF. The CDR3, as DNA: TGTGCCAGCAGCTTAGACACGTCGCACGAGCAGTACTTC.

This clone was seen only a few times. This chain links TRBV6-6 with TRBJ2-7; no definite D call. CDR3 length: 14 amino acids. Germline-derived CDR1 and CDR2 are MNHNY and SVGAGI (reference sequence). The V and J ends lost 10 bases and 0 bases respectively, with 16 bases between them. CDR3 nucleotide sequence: TGTGCCACCCGACGGAATTGGAGCTCCTACGAGCAGTACTTC. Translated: CATRRNWSSYEQYF.

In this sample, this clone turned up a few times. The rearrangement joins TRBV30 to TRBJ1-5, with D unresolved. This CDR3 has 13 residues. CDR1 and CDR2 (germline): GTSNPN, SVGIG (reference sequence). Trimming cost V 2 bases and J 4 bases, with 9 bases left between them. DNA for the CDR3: TGTGCCTGGAGTCCCGCTTGGAATCAGCCCCAGCATTTT. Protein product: CAWSPAWNQPQHF.

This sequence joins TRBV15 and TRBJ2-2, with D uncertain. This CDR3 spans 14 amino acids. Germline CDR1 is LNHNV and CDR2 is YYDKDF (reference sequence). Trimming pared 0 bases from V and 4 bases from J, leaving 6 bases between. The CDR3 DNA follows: TGTGCCACCAGCAGAGATGTAGCCACCGGGGAGCTGTTTTTT. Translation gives CATSRDVATGELFF.

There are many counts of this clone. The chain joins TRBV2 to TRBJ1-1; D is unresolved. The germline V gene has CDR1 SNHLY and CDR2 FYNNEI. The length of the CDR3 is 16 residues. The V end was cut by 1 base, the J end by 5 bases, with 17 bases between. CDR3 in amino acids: CASSEEAPGAGTEAFF. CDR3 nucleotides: TGTGCCAGCAGTGAAGAAGCCCCGGGAGCTGGGACTGAAGCTTTCTTT.

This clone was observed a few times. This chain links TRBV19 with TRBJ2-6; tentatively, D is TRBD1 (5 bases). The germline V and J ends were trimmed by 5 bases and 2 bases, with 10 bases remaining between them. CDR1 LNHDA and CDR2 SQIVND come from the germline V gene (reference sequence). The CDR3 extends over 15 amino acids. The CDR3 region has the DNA TGTGCCAGTAGTCAGGGCAGGCCTGGGGCCAACGTCCTGACTTTC. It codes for CASSQGRPGANVLTF.

The CDR3, as DNA: TGTGCCAGCAGGACAGGTCTTCCTGAAGCTTTCTTT. Encoded protein: CASRTGLPEAFF. This sequence joins TRBV6-1 and TRBJ1-1; D might be TRBD1 (6 bases). Germline V gene sequence: CDR1 MNHNS, CDR2 SASEGT. The CDR3 runs to 12 residues. With 6 bases removed from V and 6 bases from J, the gap between germline ends came to 11 bases.

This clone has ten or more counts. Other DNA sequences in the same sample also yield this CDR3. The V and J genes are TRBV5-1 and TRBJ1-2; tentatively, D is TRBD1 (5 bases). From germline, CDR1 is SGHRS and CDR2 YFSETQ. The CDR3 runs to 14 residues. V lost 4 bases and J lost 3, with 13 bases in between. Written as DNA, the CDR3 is TGCGCCAGCAGCCCCGGGACGGACGACTATGGCTACACCTTC. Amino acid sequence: CASSPGTDDYGYTF.

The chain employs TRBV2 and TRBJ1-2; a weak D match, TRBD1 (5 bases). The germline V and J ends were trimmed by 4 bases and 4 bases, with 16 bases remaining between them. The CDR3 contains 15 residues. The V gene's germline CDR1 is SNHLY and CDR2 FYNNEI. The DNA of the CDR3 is TGTGCCAGCAGTGGGTGGAGGGGATCTTCCTATGGCTACACCTTC. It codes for CASSGWRGSSYGYTF.

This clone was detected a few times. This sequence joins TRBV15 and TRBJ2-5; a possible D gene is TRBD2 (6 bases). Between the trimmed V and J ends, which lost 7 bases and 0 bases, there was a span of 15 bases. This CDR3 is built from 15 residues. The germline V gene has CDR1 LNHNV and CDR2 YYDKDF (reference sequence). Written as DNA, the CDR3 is TGTGCCACCACCGTGACTAGGCGGAACCAAGAGACCCAGTACTTC. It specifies CATTVTRRNQETQYF.

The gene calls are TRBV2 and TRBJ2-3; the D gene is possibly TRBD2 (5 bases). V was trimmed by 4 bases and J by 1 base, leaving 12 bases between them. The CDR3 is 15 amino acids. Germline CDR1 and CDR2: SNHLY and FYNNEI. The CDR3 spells CASSVGAVRTDTQYF. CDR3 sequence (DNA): TGTGCCAGCAGTGTGGGAGCGGTCCGCACAGATACGCAGTATTTT. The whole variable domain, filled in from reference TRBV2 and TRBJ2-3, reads EPEVTQTPSHQVTQMGQEVILRCVPISNHLYFYWYRQILGQKVEFLVSFYNNEISEKSEIFDDQFSVERPDGSNFTLKIRSTKLEDSAMYFCASSVGAVRTDTQYFGPGTRLTVL.

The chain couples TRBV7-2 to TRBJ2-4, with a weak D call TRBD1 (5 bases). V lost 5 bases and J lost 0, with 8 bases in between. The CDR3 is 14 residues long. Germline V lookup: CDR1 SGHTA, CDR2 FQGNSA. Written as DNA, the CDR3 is TGTGCCAGCAGCCCGCAGGGAGCCAAAAACATTCAGTACTTC. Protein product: CASSPQGAKNIQYF.

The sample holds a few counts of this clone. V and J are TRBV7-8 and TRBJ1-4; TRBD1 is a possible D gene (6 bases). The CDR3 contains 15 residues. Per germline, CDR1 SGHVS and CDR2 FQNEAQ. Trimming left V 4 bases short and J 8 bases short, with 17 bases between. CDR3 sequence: CASSSTGPAGEKLFF. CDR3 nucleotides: TGTGCCAGCAGCTCTACAGGGCCCGCGGGGGAAAAACTGTTTTTT.

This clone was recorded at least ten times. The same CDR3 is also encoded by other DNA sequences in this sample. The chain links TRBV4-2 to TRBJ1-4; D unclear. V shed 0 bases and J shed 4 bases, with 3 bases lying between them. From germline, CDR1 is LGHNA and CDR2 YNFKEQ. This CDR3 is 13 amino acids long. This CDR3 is CASSQDGNEKLFF. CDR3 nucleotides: TGTGCCAGCAGCCAAGATGGTAATGAAAAACTGTTTTTT.

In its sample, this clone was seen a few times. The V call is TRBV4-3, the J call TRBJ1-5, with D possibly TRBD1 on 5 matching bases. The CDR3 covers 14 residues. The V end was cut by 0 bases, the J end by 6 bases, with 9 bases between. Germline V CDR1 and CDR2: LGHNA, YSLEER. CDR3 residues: CASSQELGRQPQHF. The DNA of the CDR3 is TGCGCCAGCAGCCAAGAACTGGGGCGTCAGCCCCAGCATTTT.

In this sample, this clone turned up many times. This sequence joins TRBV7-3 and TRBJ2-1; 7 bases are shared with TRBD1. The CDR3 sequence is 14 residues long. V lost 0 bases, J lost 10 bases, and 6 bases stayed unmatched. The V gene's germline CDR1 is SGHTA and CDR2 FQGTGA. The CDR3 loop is CASSLTSGGKEQFF. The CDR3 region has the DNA TGTGCCAGCAGCTTAACGTCAGGGGGAAAAGAGCAGTTCTTC.

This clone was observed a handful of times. CDR3 residues: CSVVRQGNNEQFF. CDR3 in DNA: TGCAGCGTTGTGCGACAGGGCAATAATGAGCAGTTCTTC. This chain links TRBV29-1 with TRBJ2-1, with 7 nucleotides matching TRBD1. The CDR3 contains 13 residues. V trimming: 4 bases; J trimming: 7 bases; junction bases outside the gene matches: 7. CDR1 and CDR2 from the germline V gene are SQVTM and ANQGSEA.

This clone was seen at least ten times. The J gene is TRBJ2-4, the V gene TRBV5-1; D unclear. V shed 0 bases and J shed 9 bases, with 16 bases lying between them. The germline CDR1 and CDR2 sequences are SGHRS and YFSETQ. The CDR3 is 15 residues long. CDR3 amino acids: CASSLEADKGSIQYF. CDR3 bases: TGCGCCAGCAGCTTGGAGGCAGATAAGGGCAGCATTCAGTACTTC.

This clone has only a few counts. The CDR3 sequence: CASSSKTGTGGNQYF. In DNA, the CDR3 is TGTGCCAGCAGCTCCAAAACCGGGACTGGGGGTAATCAGTACTTC. The chain carries TRBV7-2 and TRBJ2-7; a possible D gene is TRBD2 (6 bases). Germline CDR1 and CDR2: SGHTA and FQGNSA. Trimming stripped 4 bases from V and 10 bases from J, with 23 bases between. This CDR3 region has 15 residues.